This T cell receptor beta chain was documented in a study of shared clonotypes between healthy human individuals. Study in general: Each donor's CD8 memory used one plate, CD8 naive two, each CD4 subset three. Findings and limits, study-wide: An effect of sequencing depth on clonotype sharing among donors was expected. For naive CD4 cells, 5% to 6.5% of clonotypes were shared across a handful of donors.

V was clipped by 0 bases and J by 1 base, with 6 bases between them. The CDR3 spans 14 residues. Germline V gene lookup returns CDR1 LGHNA and CDR2 YSLEER. Pooled CD45RO+ cells and CCR7-negative CD45RA+ TemRA cells made up CD8 memory. Profiled with immunoSEQ multiplex PCR; TCRdb holds only in-frame clones, not every one. The sample holds under 350,000 clones, around 86% seen once. Turning to this clone: Its antigen is as yet unknown.

Specimen: memory CD8+ T cells sorted from blood. Described subset: CD45RO+ cells pooled with CCR7-negative TemRA cells. This clonotype was obtained from a man aged 18 to 30 in good health. The chain combines TRBV4-3 with TRBJ1-1; the D gene is possibly TRBD1 (5 bases). The CDR3 DNA follows: TGCGCCAGCAGCCAAGAACAGGAGAACACTGAAGCTTTCTTT. It codes for CASSQEQENTEAFF.